Each of the 29 T cell receptor beta chains below was sequenced from the same sample in a study of Ad26.COV2.S vaccination and SARS-CoV-2 variants. Sample treatment: around 19 received Ad26.COV2.S at low or high dose, single or two shots; about 5 received placebo; per-sample allocation not given. Specimens were obtained on day 63 following the first vaccine or placebo injection. Method: immunoSEQ multiplex PCR; TCRdb's copy keeps in-frame clones and lacks some. This repertoire shows about 350,000 clones, roughly 91% found once; its top ten account for about 5%. The sample in question was peripheral blood, obtained in a trial of Ad26.COV2.S vaccine versus placebo. These receptors were collected from a person aged 18 to 59 who received the Ad26.COV2.S COVID-19 vaccine or a placebo.

V and J are TRBV20-1 and TRBJ1-1; D not resolved. This CDR3 contains 14 residues. The V end lost 3 bases, the J end lost 4 bases, and 15 bases lay between the germline ends. The germline CDR1 and CDR2 sequences are DFQATT and SNEGSKA (reference sequence). CDR3 loop: CSASGGRFSTEAFF. The CDR3 nucleotides read TGCAGTGCTAGTGGTGGCAGGTTTTCCACTGAAGCTTTCTTT.

The chain links TRBV30 to TRBJ2-5; 15 bases line up with TRBD2. Unmatched junction bases numbered 4, after V lost 4 bases and J lost 4 bases. The CDR3 sequence is 15 residues long. The germline V gene encodes CDR1 GTSNPN and CDR2 SVGIG (reference sequence). The CDR3 DNA sequence: TGTGCCTGGATCCCGGGACTAGCGGGAGGAGAGACCCAGTACTTC. Protein sequence: CAWIPGLAGGETQYF.

The chain is built from TRBV7-9 and TRBJ2-7; D is uncertain. The CDR3 sequence is 12 residues long. Germline V lookup: CDR1 SEHNR, CDR2 FQNEAQ (reference sequence). The ends were cut back, 1 base at V and 3 bases at J, with 4 bases in the middle. The CDR3 spells CASSLVNYEQYF. In DNA, the CDR3 is TGTGCCAGCAGCTTAGTTAACTACGAGCAGTACTTC.

To note about this clone: Distinct nucleotide sequences in the sample also encode this CDR3. The chain employs TRBV5-1 and TRBJ2-2; a possible D gene is TRBD1 (6 bases). The CDR3 has 14 residues. Looked up from germline, CDR1 is SGHRS and CDR2 is YFSETQ. V lost 4 bases to trimming and J lost 3 bases, with 10 bases between them. CDR3 bases: TGCGCCAGCAGCGTACAGGGTGACACCGGGGAGCTGTTTTTT. Translating it yields CASSVQGDTGELFF.

The chain links TRBV7-9 to TRBJ2-1, with 14 bases matching TRBD2. From germline, CDR1 is SEHNR and CDR2 FQNEAQ (reference sequence). This CDR3 region has 17 residues. The V and J ends lost 5 bases and 6 bases, in that order; junction bases with no gene match: 9. CDR3 coding DNA: TGTGCCAGCAGCGAAGGGACTAGCGGGGGTCTGGTCAATGAGCAGTTCTTC. It yields the protein CASSEGTSGGLVNEQFF.

This chain connects TRBV7-9 to TRBJ1-2, with a weak D call TRBD1 (6 bases). CDR3 size: 16 residues. Germline-derived CDR1 and CDR2 are SEHNR and FQNEAQ (reference sequence). V was trimmed by 0 bases and J by 7 bases, leaving 18 bases between them. The CDR3 nucleotides are TGTGCCAGCAGCTTAGCCTCCCCGGGTTCCAGGGGTGGCTACACCTTC. Encoded protein: CASSLASPGSRGGYTF.

This clone was recorded once. The rearrangement joins TRBV19 to TRBJ2-1; TRBD2 might be the D (6 bases). This CDR3 comprises 16 residues. CDR1 and CDR2 (germline): LNHDA, SQIVND (reference sequence). V was shortened by 6 bases and J by 5 bases, with 20 bases between the two germline ends. CDR3 bases: TGTGCCAGTAGAGCCGCGGGATTCGGTTTTAACAATGAGCAGTTCTTC. Its protein is CASRAAGFGFNNEQFF.

This rearrangement joins TRBV7-2 to TRBJ1-4; D is undetermined. This CDR3 contains 14 residues. Trimming stripped 1 base from V and 8 bases from J, with 11 bases between. The germline gives CDR1 SGHTA, CDR2 FQGNSA. DNA of the CDR3: TGTGCCAGCAGCTTAGATGGGGTACGGGAAAAACTGTTTTTT. This codes for CASSLDGVREKLFF. The entire variable domain, with the rest obtained from reference TRBV7-2 and TRBJ1-4, is as follows: GAGVSQSPSNKVTEKGKDVELRCDPISGHTALYWYRQSLGQGLEFLIYFQGNSAPDKSGLPSDRFSAERTGGSVSTLTIQRTQQEDSAVYLCASSLDGVREKLFFGSGTQLSVL.

This clone has a handful of counts. The genes are TRBV5-8 and TRBJ1-5, with a weak D call TRBD1 (6 bases). The length of the CDR3 is 15 residues. CDR1 is SGHTS, CDR2 YDEGEE, per germline. The V end was cut by 3 bases, the J end by 2 bases, with 12 bases between. CDR3 loop: CASSSEGGRNQPQHF. CDR3 nucleotide sequence: TGTGCCAGCAGCTCCGAAGGGGGTCGCAATCAGCCCCAGCATTTT.

This chain links TRBV4-2 with TRBJ2-7; weak D call: TRBD2 (5 bases). The CDR3 sequence is 14 residues long. V was cut by 2 bases and J by 5 bases, with 13 bases left in between. From germline, CDR1 is LGHNA and CDR2 YNFKEQ. CDR3 protein: CASSQSGVVDEQYF. The CDR3 nucleotides are TGTGCCAGCAGCCAATCCGGGGTCGTGGACGAGCAGTACTTC.

This chain joins TRBV19 and TRBJ1-2; D is perhaps TRBD1 (6 bases). The CDR3 covers 13 residues. In germline, CDR1 is LNHDA, CDR2 SQIVND (reference sequence). The germline V and J ends were trimmed by 5 bases and 8 bases, with 15 bases remaining between them. This chain's CDR3 is CASSAGGSEGYTF. The CDR3 nucleotides read TGTGCCAGTAGTGCGGGGGGCTCGGAGGGCTACACCTTC.

This rearrangement joins TRBV7-2 to TRBJ1-2, with D maybe TRBD1 (5 bases). The CDR3 extends over 14 amino acids. V lost 3 bases and J lost 3, with 11 bases in between. The germline gives CDR1 SGHTA, CDR2 FQGNSA. CDR3 coding DNA: TGTGCCAGCAGCTTGAAGGGAGGGGACTATGGCTACACCTTC. Translating gives CASSLKGGDYGYTF.

The V call is TRBV2, the J call TRBJ2-2; D could derive from TRBD1 or TRBD2 (5 bases each). Per germline, CDR1 SNHLY and CDR2 FYNNEI. This CDR3 has 15 residues. Trimming removed 7 bases from V and 6 bases from J, with 18 bases in between. CDR3 in DNA: TGTGCCAGCATAAAGGGGACGGGTTTCTCCGGGGAGCTGTTTTTT. Translation gives CASIKGTGFSGELFF.

The chain employs TRBV15 and TRBJ2-1, with 14 bases identical to TRBD2. From germline, CDR1 is LNHNV and CDR2 YYDKDF (reference sequence). CDR3 length equals 19 residues. V lost 0 bases to trimming and J lost 4 bases; unmatched junction nucleotides: 8. The CDR3 here is CATSRDQLTSGRVYNEQFF. CDR3 bases: TGTGCCACCAGCAGAGATCAGTTGACTAGCGGGAGGGTATACAATGAGCAGTTCTTC.

J is TRBJ2-1 and V is TRBV30; D remains unclear. There are 13 residues in the CDR3. CDR1 is GTSNPN, CDR2 SVGIG, per germline (reference sequence). Trimming cost V 2 bases and J 8 bases, with 13 bases left between them. The CDR3 spells CAWSRPSSDEQFF. The DNA of the CDR3 is TGTGCCTGGAGTCGGCCTAGTTCCGATGAGCAGTTCTTC.

The chain employs TRBV4-1 and TRBJ1-2; a possible D gene is TRBD1 (5 bases). The CDR3 covers 18 residues. Trimming pared 5 bases from V and 5 bases from J, leaving 27 bases between. Per the germline V gene, CDR1 is MGHRA and CDR2 is YSYEKL. CDR3 residues: CASSSWEGPSSRDYGYTF. The CDR3 nucleotides read TGCGCCAGCAGCTCATGGGAGGGGCCTAGCTCCAGGGATTATGGCTACACCTTC.

This chain uses TRBV18 with TRBJ2-1, with D unclear. Trimming removed 0 bases at V and 4 bases at J, with 10 bases between. CDR3 length: 15 residues. The germline gives CDR1 KGHSH, CDR2 LQKENI. The CDR3 DNA follows: TGTGCCAGCTCACCACCGGGTAGGTCGTACAATGAGCAGTTCTTC. It yields the protein CASSPPGRSYNEQFF.

This rearrangement joins TRBV5-4 to TRBJ2-1; the D gene is possibly TRBD2 (5 bases). V gave up 3 bases and J gave up 6 bases, with 19 bases separating them. The CDR3 has 16 amino acids. CDR1 and CDR2 from the germline V gene are SGHNT and YYREEE (reference sequence). The CDR3 loop reads CASSSALVGDRNEQFF. For the CDR3, the DNA is TGTGCCAGCAGCTCCGCTCTGGTGGGAGACCGCAATGAGCAGTTCTTC.

Note on this clone: Other DNA variants within this sample encode the same CDR3. The V gene is TRBV6-5, the J gene TRBJ1-6; a weak D match, TRBD1 (5 bases). CDR3 length: 13 amino acids. V was pared by 6 bases and J by 6 bases, with 9 bases between. Germline CDR1 reads MNHEY; CDR2 reads SVGAGI. This CDR3 reads CASRPGLNSPLHF. The CDR3 nucleotides read TGTGCCAGCAGGCCGGGGCTTAATTCACCCCTCCACTTT.

The sample holds a few counts of this clone. The V call is TRBV5-1, the J call TRBJ2-3; possibly TRBD1 or TRBD2 for D (5 bases each). Germline V gene data show CDR1 as SGHRS and CDR2 as YFSETQ. V was clipped by 4 bases and J by 4 bases, with 22 bases between them. The CDR3 spans 17 residues. The CDR3, as DNA: TGCGCCAGCAGCCGCTCCGAGGGGCCCACCGCCCCAGATACGCAGTATTTT. Protein product: CASSRSEGPTAPDTQYF.

The chain is built from TRBV7-8 and TRBJ1-1, with D possibly TRBD1 on 6 matching bases. V shed 5 bases and J shed 0 bases, with 16 bases lying between them. There are 16 residues in the CDR3. The germline gives CDR1 SGHVS, CDR2 FQNEAQ. This chain's CDR3 is CASSKGGLRMNTEAFF. The DNA for the CDR3 is TGTGCCAGCAGCAAAGGGGGATTACGCATGAACACTGAAGCTTTCTTT.

This clone was recorded only once. V is TRBV28 and J is TRBJ2-4; D gene ambiguous. CDR3 length: 14 amino acids. Deletions cut 4 bases from V and 2 bases from J, with 9 bases between. The germline gives CDR1 MDHEN, CDR2 SYDVKM. The CDR3 DNA is TGTGCCAGCAGTTCAGCCCACCCCAAAAACATTCAGTACTTC. It is translated as CASSSAHPKNIQYF.

This clone has a single count. V usage is TRBV4-2 and J usage is TRBJ2-7; tentative D call: TRBD2 (6 bases). Between the trimmed V and J ends, which lost 2 bases and 3 bases, there was a span of 17 bases. This CDR3 has 16 residues. Germline V CDR1 and CDR2: LGHNA, YNFKEQ. The CDR3 sequence is CASSQSTGTYDYEQYF. The DNA of the CDR3 is TGTGCCAGCAGCCAATCTACCGGGACTTATGACTACGAGCAGTACTTC.

This sequence joins TRBV4-1 and TRBJ2-3; 12 bases align to TRBD2. Germline V gene lookup returns CDR1 MGHRA and CDR2 YSYEKL. This CDR3 contains 16 residues. V dropped 4 bases and J dropped 5; count of bases not matched to a gene: 7. CDR3: CASSLRLAGVVDTQYF. The CDR3 nucleotides read TGCGCCAGCAGCCTGAGACTAGCGGGAGTGGTAGATACGCAGTATTTT.

This chain uses TRBV3-1 (or the pseudogene TRBV3-2) with TRBJ1-6; D perhaps matches TRBD1 (6 bases). Germline V gene sequence: CDR1 LGHDT, CDR2 YNNKEL (reference sequence). The CDR3 has 16 residues. Between the trimmed V and J ends, which lost 7 bases and 4 bases, there was a span of 17 bases. For the CDR3, the DNA is TGTGCCAGCACCCCGGGCAGGGGCAATTATAATTCACCCCTCCACTTT. This translates into CASTPGRGNYNSPLHF.

This chain uses TRBV19 with TRBJ2-2, with 9 bases aligning to TRBD1. V shed 9 bases and J 5 bases; nucleotides not matched to a gene: 13. The CDR3 length is 16 residues. Germline V lookup: CDR1 LNHDA, CDR2 SQIVND (reference sequence). The CDR3 spells CASHRGGQGLTGELFF. The CDR3 nucleotides read TGTGCCAGCCACCGAGGCGGACAGGGGTTGACCGGGGAGCTGTTTTTT.

J is TRBJ1-1 and V is TRBV3-1 (or the pseudogene TRBV3-2); possible D gene TRBD1, 6 bases. Germline CDR1 and CDR2: LGHDT and YNNKEL (reference sequence). The V gene lost 0 bases and the J gene lost 3 bases, with 20 bases spanning the gap. This CDR3 has 18 residues. The CDR3 is CASSQDMGGYTGDTEAFF. Written as DNA, the CDR3 is TGTGCCAGCAGCCAAGATATGGGGGGCTATACGGGGGACACTGAAGCTTTCTTT.

This chain uses TRBV7-2 with TRBJ1-1; 7 bases map to TRBD1. The CDR3 sequence is 14 residues long. The junction had 1 base not matched to a gene; V was cut back by 3 bases and J by 0 bases. Per germline, CDR1 SGHTA and CDR2 FQGNSA. CDR3 residues: CASSFRGMNTEAFF. Here the CDR3 DNA reads TGTGCCAGCAGCTTCAGGGGGATGAACACTGAAGCTTTCTTT.

CDR3 sequence (DNA): TGCAGCGCTCCGGGACTAGACTACAATGAGCAGTTCTTC. Translated, it gives CSAPGLDYNEQFF. This chain joins TRBV29-1 and TRBJ2-1; 8 bases agree with TRBD2. Germline CDR1 SQVTM, CDR2 ANQGSEA. This CDR3 comprises 13 residues. V was pared by 7 bases and J by 3 bases, with 5 bases of the junction left unmatched.